The 21 T cell receptor beta chains reported below all come from one sample, sequenced in a study of blood T cell repertoires in COVID-19. Repertoires were generated with immunoSEQ multiplex PCR, while TCRdb's copy carries only in-frame clones and drops some. The sample records about 220,000 clones, around 90% being singletons. The specimen was PBMCs or T cells enriched from blood (not recorded which). These receptor sequences come from a young man who had been exposed to COVID-19.

In its sample, this clone was seen once. This chain joins TRBV6-5 and TRBJ2-7; TRBD1 is a possible D gene (6 bases). The CDR3 length is 14 residues. CDR1 is MNHEY and CDR2 is SVGAGI in the germline V gene. V gave up 7 bases and J gave up 6 bases, with 19 bases separating them. The CDR3 sequence: CASKPRTAAGEQYF. The CDR3 nucleotides are TGTGCCAGCAAGCCTCGGACAGCTGCTGGCGAGCAGTACTTC.

The chain has TRBV7-9 and TRBJ1-5, with D uncertain. Trimming stripped 5 bases from V and 9 bases from J, with 11 bases between. The CDR3 runs 12 residues. CDR1 is SEHNR, CDR2 FQNEAQ, per germline (reference sequence). The CDR3, as DNA: TGTGCCAGCAGCCCCGGGGAGTTGCCCCAGCATTTT. The encoded protein is CASSPGELPQHF.

The V and J genes are TRBV6-1 and TRBJ2-3, with 8 positions matching TRBD2. V was clipped by 4 bases and J by 0 bases; unmatched bases: 15. CDR1 and CDR2 (germline): MNHNS, SASEGT. This CDR3 comprises 19 residues. The CDR3 sequence: CASSAYAGAGGPSTDTQYF. CDR3 DNA: TGTGCCAGCAGTGCGTACGCGGGGGCGGGGGGCCCTAGCACAGATACGCAGTATTTT.

This chain connects TRBV11-2 to TRBJ1-2, with D tentatively TRBD1 (6 bases). This CDR3 is 14 amino acids long. Germline CDR1 reads SGHAT; CDR2 reads FQNNGV. V was pared by 1 base and J by 6 bases, with 12 bases between. In nucleotides, the CDR3 is TGTGCCAGCAGCTTAGTTCTGGGGGCTAATGGCTACACCTTC. It translates to CASSLVLGANGYTF. Combining the CDR3 with reference TRBV11-2 and TRBJ1-2 gives the whole variable domain EAGVAQSPRYKIIEKRQSVAFWCNPISGHATLYWYQQILGQGPKLLIQFQNNGVVDDSQLPKDRFSAERLKGVDSTLKIQPAKLEDSAVYLCASSLVLGANGYTFGSGTRLTVV.

Only a few counts were recorded for this clone. The chain combines TRBV3-1 (or the pseudogene TRBV3-2) with TRBJ1-6; possibly TRBD1 for D (5 bases). V lost 0 bases and J lost 9, with 15 bases in between. Germline loops: CDR1 LGHDT, CDR2 YNNKEL (reference sequence). The CDR3 totals 16 residues. The CDR3 loop reads CASSQEEKKQGSPLHF. Written as DNA, the CDR3 is TGTGCCAGCAGCCAAGAGGAGAAAAAGCAGGGTTCACCCCTCCACTTT.

The chain joins TRBV11-2 to TRBJ1-3; D not resolved. The V and J ends lost 0 bases and 8 bases respectively, with 5 bases between them. Germline loops: CDR1 SGHAT, CDR2 FQNNGV. There are 12 residues in the CDR3. The DNA for the CDR3 is TGTGCCAGCAGCTTAGATCGTTACACCATATATTTT. Translating it yields CASSLDRYTIYF.

This clone was found once. The rearrangement links TRBV7-9 to TRBJ1-3; possibly TRBD1 for D (5 bases). The V gene's germline CDR1 is SEHNR and CDR2 FQNEAQ (reference sequence). The ends were cut back, 2 bases at V and 0 bases at J, with 11 bases in the middle. This CDR3 has 16 amino acids. Written as DNA, the CDR3 is TGTGCCAGCAGCTTACTACAGGCCAGCTCTGGAAACACCATATATTTT. Amino acid sequence: CASSLLQASSGNTIYF.

A single count supports this clone. The chain links TRBV6-5 to TRBJ1-5; D gene unclear. Germline assignment: CDR1 MNHEY and CDR2 SVGAGI. The CDR3 length is 15 residues. The germline V and J ends were trimmed by 6 bases and 0 bases, with 12 bases remaining between them. The CDR3 nucleotides are TGTGCCAGCAGCCTAAACAGTCCTAGCAATCAGCCCCAGCATTTT. It is translated as CASSLNSPSNQPQHF.

The chain employs TRBV7-2 and TRBJ2-5; 8 positions agree with TRBD1. This CDR3 is built from 15 residues. The germline V gene has CDR1 SGHTA and CDR2 FQGNSA. The V and J ends lost 4 bases and 5 bases, in that order; junction bases with no gene match: 9. The DNA of the CDR3 is TGTGCCAGCAGCTCCGACAGGGGCGAATGGGAGACCCAGTACTTC. Encoded protein: CASSSDRGEWETQYF. The full variable domain, in which reference TRBV7-2 and TRBJ2-5 provide the parts outside the CDR3, is GAGVSQSPSNKVTEKGKDVELRCDPISGHTALYWYRQSLGQGLEFLIYFQGNSAPDKSGLPSDRFSAERTGGSVSTLTIQRTQQEDSAVYLCASSSDRGEWETQYFGPGTRLLVL.

The chain couples TRBV2 to TRBJ1-2, with 8 bases aligning to TRBD1. With 7 bases clipped from V and 6 bases from J, the junction kept 10 bases outside the gene matches. Germline assignment: CDR1 SNHLY and CDR2 FYNNEI. The CDR3 sequence is 14 residues long. The CDR3 nucleotides are TGTGCCAGCAAGGGGACAGGCCGAGGGGATGGCTACACCTTC. It specifies CASKGTGRGDGYTF.

The rearrangement links TRBV9 to TRBJ1-2, with D uncertain. In germline, CDR1 is SGDLS, CDR2 YYNGEE. The CDR3 loop spans 16 amino acids. The ends were cut back, 3 bases at V and 1 base at J, with 16 bases in the middle. CDR3 amino acids: CASSAAGREINYGYTF. CDR3 DNA sequence: TGTGCCAGCAGCGCCGCAGGTCGGGAGATTAACTATGGCTACACCTTC. Together with reference TRBV9 and TRBJ1-2, the CDR3 gives the full variable domain: DSGVTQTPKHLITATGQRVTLRCSPRSGDLSVYWYQQSLDQGLQFLIQYYNGEERAKGNILERFSAQQFPDLHSELNLSSLELGDSALYFCASSAAGREINYGYTFGSGTRLTVV.

The chain carries TRBV3-1 (or the pseudogene TRBV3-2) and TRBJ1-6; no definite D call. CDR1 is LGHDT, CDR2 YNNKEL, per germline (reference sequence). There are 14 residues in the CDR3. V lost 0 bases to trimming and J lost 6 bases, with 6 bases between them. The CDR3 DNA sequence: TGTGCCAGCAGCCAAGAACGGTGTAATTCACCCCTCCACTTT. Protein: CASSQERCNSPLHF.

The chain is built from TRBV18 and TRBJ2-3; 8 nucleotides align to TRBD2. The junction had 3 bases not matched to a gene; V was cut back by 3 bases and J by 1 base. Looked up from germline, CDR1 is KGHSH and CDR2 is LQKENI. The length of the CDR3 is 15 residues. DNA for the CDR3: TGTGCCAGCTCACCTACAGCGGGGGGCACAGATACGCAGTATTTT. It codes for CASSPTAGGTDTQYF.

The V gene is TRBV19, the J gene TRBJ2-4, with 7 bases fitting TRBD1. Germline trimming cut 1 base from V and 9 bases from J; bases unmatched to any gene: 12. The CDR3 runs 16 residues. CDR1 and CDR2 (germline): LNHDA, SQIVND (reference sequence). CDR3 DNA sequence: TGTGCCAGTAGTATAGTCCCCCGGGACAGCAAGGGCATTCAGTACTTC. Translated: CASSIVPRDSKGIQYF.

This chain uses TRBV7-9 with TRBJ2-1; 7 bases are a match to TRBD2. CDR3 length: 14 amino acids. Trimming took 5 bases from V and 8 from J; bases not matched to a gene: 9. From germline, CDR1 is SEHNR and CDR2 FQNEAQ (reference sequence). The CDR3 nucleotides read TGTGCCAGCAGCCATAGACTAGCTGAAGATGAGCAGTTCTTC. Protein: CASSHRLAEDEQFF. Full variable domain (outside the CDR3, taken from reference TRBV7-9 and TRBJ2-1): DTGVSQNPRHKITKRGQNVTFRCDPISEHNRLYWYRQTLGQGPEFLTYFQNEAQLEKSRLLSDRFSAERPKGSFSTLEIQRTEQGDSAMYLCASSHRLAEDEQFFGPGTRLTVL.

This chain uses TRBV7-6 with TRBJ1-1; the D gene is possibly TRBD1 (5 bases). The CDR3 extends over 14 amino acids. CDR1 and CDR2 from the germline V gene are SGHVS and FNYEAQ. V was clipped by 1 base and J by 8 bases, with 14 bases between them. The CDR3 DNA is TGTGCCAGCAGCTTAGTTAGTGGGGCGGGAGAAGCTTTCTTT. Encoded protein: CASSLVSGAGEAFF.

This clone was seen just once. An end of the junction differs from the germline gene, which may be a read error. The gene calls are TRBV4-1 and TRBJ1-1; 9 bases are a match to TRBD1. There are 14 residues in the CDR3. From germline, CDR1 is MGHRA and CDR2 YSYEKL. This CDR3 reads CASSYGQGNAEAFF. The CDR3 DNA follows: TGCGCCAGCAGCTATGGACAGGGGAACGCTGAAGCTTTCTTT.

This clone showed up just once. The chain recombines TRBV19 with TRBJ2-7, with 9 bases that match TRBD2. V was pared by 4 bases and J by 0 bases, with 4 bases of the junction left unmatched. The CDR3 totals 15 residues. Germline V lookup: CDR1 LNHDA, CDR2 SQIVND (reference sequence). CDR3 DNA sequence: TGTGCCAGTAGTAGACTAGCGGCGACCTCCTACGAGCAGTACTTC. Translated, it gives CASSRLAATSYEQYF.

The chain joins TRBV5-1 to TRBJ2-1, with 10 bases lining up with TRBD2. The CDR3 length is 16 residues. The V and J ends lost 0 bases and 7 bases, in that order; junction bases with no gene match: 7. CDR1 SGHRS and CDR2 YFSETQ come from the germline V gene. The CDR3 is CASSLVRLAGQNEQFF. CDR3 sequence (DNA): TGCGCCAGCAGCTTGGTTAGACTAGCGGGTCAAAATGAGCAGTTCTTC.

The CDR3 coding sequence is TGTGCCAGCAGCTTAGTAGGACAGGGGGTGGGTTCACCCCTCCACTTT. This encodes CASSLVGQGVGSPLHF. The chain joins TRBV11-2 to TRBJ1-6, with 10 bases fitting TRBD1. CDR3 length: 16 residues. Unmatched junction bases numbered 6, after V lost 1 base and J lost 9 bases. CDR1 is SGHAT, CDR2 FQNNGV, per germline.

The chain recombines TRBV27 with TRBJ1-4; TRBD1 matches 8 bases. V dropped 4 bases and J dropped 8; count of bases not matched to a gene: 15. The germline V gene has CDR1 MNHEY and CDR2 SMNVEV (reference sequence). CDR3 length equals 17 residues. CDR3 bases: TGTGCCAGCAGTTCCCCCGAGGACAGGGCTCGGGCGGAAAAACTGTTTTTT. Residues: CASSSPEDRARAEKLFF.